Below, one T cell receptor beta chain is given with its context. This clonotype was seen ten or more times. This receptor's antigen is unknown. Base quality data are lacking; no much larger clone is found one base away. The data were taken from a study of low-dose radiotherapy and immunotherapy resistance in tumors (dated 2022 in TCRdb). Notes on the research overall: Patients in Cohort 1 were given 0.5 Gy per fraction every 2 weeks, and the prescribed total PTV dose was 6.5 Gy. For Cohort 2, the dose was 1 Gy per fraction given every two weeks, adding up to 13 Gy in total across 26 weeks. Nivolumab was administered intravenously as a 240 mg flat dose every two weeks, and ipilimumab was administered intravenously at 1 mg/kg every six weeks. Intravenous cyclophosphamide at 200 mg/m2 was administered every two weeks, one day ahead of each radiation and immunotherapy administration. Aspirin 300 mg was taken orally once daily by patients for four cycles, starting on cycle 1 day 1. The trial did not randomize participants into treatment groups. The translational analysis covered eight patients: three from the first dose cohort and the first five from the second dose cohort.

Sequencing relied on an Illumina HiSeq 2500. Superscript III and a set of TRAV- and TRBV-specific primers were used to synthesize first-strand cDNA, so that both TCRalpha and TCRbeta chains were covered. A roughly 20-cycle PCR with Phusion amplified the TCRs, pairing a constant-region primer with the adapter that was attached to the V primers. The MessageAmp II aRNA Amplification Kit was used to amplify the isolated mRNA, with in vitro transcription run for 16 hours at 37 degrees C. The Dynabeads mRNA DIRECT Purification Kit was used to isolate mRNA for TCR sequencing. Indexed Illumina adapters were added in a second Phusion PCR of 25 cycles, after which AMPure XP beads were used to purify the products. The published analysis was carried out like this. Using custom Perl scripts, TCR sequences that encoded the same protein were pooled, out-of-frame sequences were dropped, and the abundance of each clonotype was calculated. TCR sequences supported by only a single read were excluded from analysis. Shannon entropy, Gini index, clonality, richness, and the frequency of TCRs shared between repertoires were included as repertoire metrics. TCRdb handled the public reads itself, with Q25 trimming in fastp and clone calling in MiXCR, and kept productive beta chains. All rows with the same CDR3 protein become a single entry with the most common DNA and genes. The V and J calls were determined by TCRdb, not by the authors. Here the sample has roughly 95,000 distinct CDR3 sequences; 20% to 25% occur a single time. Around 13% of the sample goes to the ten largest clones.

The meaning of the sample's time point label: after trial treatment. The sample's treatment or condition label, decoded: LDRT plus nivolumab, ipilimumab, low-dose cyclophosphamide and aspirin (RACIN trial). Donors were enrolled in RACIN, a single-arm phase I dose-escalation trial in which nivolumab, ipilimumab, aspirin, low-dose cyclophosphamide and low-dose radiotherapy were combined. Patients were eligible if they had advanced solid tumors that were TIL-negative. CDR1 MNHEY and CDR2 SVGAGI were looked up in the germline V gene. Trimming removed 5 bases from V and 2 bases from J, leaving 13 bases between the germline ends. From the cysteine through the phenylalanine, the CDR3 covers 15 amino acids. Only the CDR3 DNA is retained, 45 bases long and in frame from the first base.

The starting material was PBMCs, obtained after low-dose radiotherapy plus immunotherapy. This sequence was found in a female donor with ovarian cancer. The chain is made from TRBV6-5 and TRBJ2-1, with the D gene possibly TRBD1 or TRBD2, each one fitting 5 bases. The DNA is as follows: TGTGCCAGCAGTGATTTGGGGGTTCCCTACAATGAGCAGTTCTTC. This gives the protein CASSDLGVPYNEQFF.